This T cell receptor (beta chain) is drawn from a study of siplizumab effects on memory and regulatory T cells. The germline CDR1 and CDR2 sequences are MNHNS and SASEGT. V shed 1 base and J shed 2 bases, with 9 bases lying between them. CDR3 size: 15 residues. Profiled with immunoSEQ multiplex PCR; TCRdb holds only in-frame clones, not every one. This sample carries tens of thousands of clones, about 97% of them seen once, and the ten largest clones take roughly 1.1%. The source of this sequence is a human donor in good health. The sequenced sample consisted of naive CD8+ T cells sorted from blood. The gene calls are TRBV6-1 and TRBJ1-5, with D possibly matching TRBD1 (6 bases). The CDR3 spells CASSEDRAGNQPQHF. CDR3 sequence (DNA): TGTGCCAGCAGTGAAGACAGGGCGGGCAATCAGCCCCAGCATTTT.